Listed below are T cell receptor beta chains from one sample, sequenced in a study of shared clonotypes between healthy human individuals. Using immunoSEQ multiplex PCR, the repertoire was profiled, and TCRdb retains in-frame clones only, with some absent. Counted here are 2,500,000 or so clones, 85% to 95% occurring once; the ten biggest clones make up approximately 0.4%. Sequencing was carried out using naive CD4+ T cells from PBMCs. These receptors originate from a man between 18 and 35 years old in good health. Some clones in this sample may be carry-over from other donors' samples. The CDR3 runs from the conserved cysteine through the conserved F or W. The order of the fields is V gene, clone size, CDR3 length, J gene, D gene, CDR3 protein, CDR3 DNA. The D gene is left open where the match is weak. The listing skips clone size in some rows; elsewhere it reads once, few, many or a size class.

v_call: TRBV28
clone_size: -
cdr3_length: 16
j_call: TRBJ1-5
d_call: -
cdr3_aa: CASSFSGRGVEQPQHF
cdr3_nt: TGTGCCAGCAGTTTTAGCGGCAGAGGCGTGGAGCAGCCCCAGCATTTT

v_call: TRBV15
clone_size: -
cdr3_length: 15
j_call: TRBJ1-6
d_call: TRBD1
cdr3_aa: CATSRRQGSNSPLHF
cdr3_nt: TGTGCCACCAGCAGACGACAGGGTTCTAATTCACCCCTCCACTTT

v_call: TRBV28
clone_size: -
cdr3_length: 14
j_call: TRBJ1-5
d_call: -
cdr3_aa: CASRLVGGNQPQHF
cdr3_nt: TGTGCCAGCCGGTTAGTAGGGGGGAATCAGCCCCAGCATTTT

v_call: TRBV7-2
clone_size: -
cdr3_length: 13
j_call: TRBJ1-1
d_call: -
cdr3_aa: CASSPREGLEAFF
cdr3_nt: TGTGCCAGCAGTCCACGGGAGGGCCTTGAAGCTTTCTTT

v_call: TRBV18
clone_size: -
cdr3_length: 13
j_call: TRBJ1-2
d_call: -
cdr3_aa: CASSPPERIGYTF
cdr3_nt: TGTGCCAGCTCACCCCCGGAGAGAATCGGCTACACCTTC

v_call: TRBV5-1
clone_size: -
cdr3_length: 14
j_call: TRBJ2-1
d_call: -
cdr3_aa: CASSSGLLYNEQFF
cdr3_nt: TGCGCCAGCAGCTCTGGACTTCTCTACAATGAGCAGTTCTTC

v_call: TRBV5-1
clone_size: once
cdr3_length: 13
j_call: TRBJ1-3
d_call: -
cdr3_aa: CASSARGGNTIYF
cdr3_nt: TGCGCCAGCAGCGCTAGGGGGGGAAACACCATATATTTT

v_call: TRBV18
clone_size: once
cdr3_length: 14
j_call: TRBJ1-2
d_call: -
cdr3_aa: CASSPTGGADGYTF
cdr3_nt: TGTGCCAGCTCACCAACCGGGGGCGCAGATGGCTACACCTTC

v_call: TRBV30
clone_size: -
cdr3_length: 10
j_call: TRBJ1-2
d_call: -
cdr3_aa: CACYDYGYTF
cdr3_nt: TGTGCCTGTTATGACTATGGCTACACCTTC

v_call: TRBV7-9
clone_size: few
cdr3_length: 14
j_call: TRBJ2-7
d_call: TRBD1
cdr3_aa: CASITGDRGYEQYF
cdr3_nt: TGTGCCAGCATCACGGGGGACAGGGGCTACGAGCAGTACTTC

v_call: TRBV6-6
clone_size: -
cdr3_length: 10
j_call: TRBJ2-7
d_call: -
cdr3_aa: CASGRGEQYF
cdr3_nt: TGTGCCAGCGGTAGGGGGGAGCAGTACTTC

v_call: TRBV5-4
clone_size: -
cdr3_length: 14
j_call: TRBJ2-4
d_call: -
cdr3_aa: CASSFLAGTNIQYF
cdr3_nt: TGTGCCAGCAGCTTCCTAGCAGGGACAAACATTCAGTACTTC

v_call: TRBV6-6
clone_size: -
cdr3_length: 15
j_call: TRBJ2-7
d_call: -
cdr3_aa: CASSPQGRGSYEQYF
cdr3_nt: TGTGCCAGCAGCCCACAGGGCAGGGGCTCCTACGAGCAGTACTTC

v_call: TRBV7-3
clone_size: -
cdr3_length: 15
j_call: TRBJ1-1
d_call: -
cdr3_aa: CASSLEGSVFAEAFF
cdr3_nt: TGTGCCAGCAGCTTAGAGGGCTCCGTGTTCGCTGAAGCTTTCTTT

v_call: TRBV5-6
clone_size: -
cdr3_length: 17
j_call: TRBJ1-1
d_call: -
cdr3_aa: CASSTWGTGAWNTEAFF
cdr3_nt: TGTGCCAGCAGCACTTGGGGGACGGGGGCGTGGAACACTGAAGCTTTCTTT

v_call: TRBV14
clone_size: -
cdr3_length: 14
j_call: TRBJ2-6
d_call: -
cdr3_aa: CASSEQHGANVLTF
cdr3_nt: TGTGCCAGCAGCGAACAGCATGGGGCCAACGTCCTGACTTTC

v_call: TRBV5-1
clone_size: -
cdr3_length: 16
j_call: TRBJ2-1
d_call: TRBD2
cdr3_aa: CASSLGPGLDGYEQFF
cdr3_nt: TGCGCCAGCAGCTTGGGTCCGGGACTAGATGGCTATGAGCAGTTCTTC

v_call: TRBV28
clone_size: -
cdr3_length: 16
j_call: TRBJ1-1
d_call: TRBD1
cdr3_aa: CASSNARGHLNTEAFF
cdr3_nt: TGTGCCAGCAGCAACGCCAGGGGGCACTTGAACACTGAAGCTTTCTTT

v_call: TRBV25-1
clone_size: -
cdr3_length: 14
j_call: TRBJ2-7
d_call: TRBD1
cdr3_aa: CASSEGARLYEQYF
cdr3_nt: TGTGCCAGCAGCGAGGGGGCCAGACTATACGAGCAGTACTTC

v_call: TRBV5-5
clone_size: -
cdr3_length: 14
j_call: TRBJ2-5
d_call: -
cdr3_aa: CASSSPGIQETQYF
cdr3_nt: TGTGCCAGCAGCTCGCCCGGGATCCAAGAGACCCAGTACTTC

v_call: TRBV28
clone_size: -
cdr3_length: 14
j_call: TRBJ2-4
d_call: TRBD2
cdr3_aa: CASSQAGRDAIQYF
cdr3_nt: TGTGCCAGCAGTCAAGCAGGGAGGGACGCCATTCAGTACTTC

v_call: TRBV5-8
clone_size: -
cdr3_length: 15
j_call: TRBJ2-2
d_call: TRBD2
cdr3_aa: CASKTGLAEPGELFF
cdr3_nt: TGTGCCAGCAAGACGGGACTAGCGGAACCCGGGGAGCTGTTTTTT

v_call: TRBV2
clone_size: -
cdr3_length: 14
j_call: TRBJ1-2
d_call: TRBD1
cdr3_aa: CASSTGVKNYGYTF
cdr3_nt: TGTGCCAGCAGTACAGGGGTAAAGAACTATGGCTACACCTTC

v_call: TRBV13
clone_size: -
cdr3_length: 14
j_call: TRBJ1-3
d_call: -
cdr3_aa: CASRPTGTGNTIYF
cdr3_nt: TGTGCCAGCAGACCCACAGGGACTGGAAACACCATATATTTT

v_call: TRBV7-8
clone_size: once
cdr3_length: 15
j_call: TRBJ1-5
d_call: -
cdr3_aa: CASSLRAVRSQPQHF
cdr3_nt: TGTGCCAGCAGCTTAAGGGCAGTTCGAAGTCAGCCCCAGCATTTT

v_call: TRBV5-6
clone_size: -
cdr3_length: 15
j_call: TRBJ2-5
d_call: TRBD1
cdr3_aa: CASGLDRGVQETQYF
cdr3_nt: TGTGCCAGCGGATTAGACAGGGGGGTTCAAGAGACCCAGTACTTC

v_call: TRBV6-5
clone_size: -
cdr3_length: 14
j_call: TRBJ1-5
d_call: -
cdr3_aa: CASSYRGGNQPQHF
cdr3_nt: TGTGCCAGCAGTTACAGGGGTGGCAATCAGCCCCAGCATTTT

v_call: TRBV18
clone_size: -
cdr3_length: 15
j_call: TRBJ2-3
d_call: -
cdr3_aa: CASSPQQGGTDTQYF
cdr3_nt: TGTGCCAGCTCACCTCAACAGGGGGGGACAGATACGCAGTATTTT

v_call: TRBV30
clone_size: -
cdr3_length: 14
j_call: TRBJ1-6
d_call: -
cdr3_aa: CAWTSGPNNSPLHF
cdr3_nt: TGTGCCTGGACATCCGGGCCTAATAATTCACCCCTCCACTTT

v_call: TRBV2
clone_size: -
cdr3_length: 13
j_call: TRBJ2-7
d_call: -
cdr3_aa: CASSVNKGDEQYF
cdr3_nt: TGTGCCAGCAGTGTCAATAAAGGCGACGAGCAGTACTTC

v_call: TRBV18
clone_size: once
cdr3_length: 15
j_call: TRBJ2-7
d_call: -
cdr3_aa: CASSQYGTAVYEQYF
cdr3_nt: TGTGCCAGCTCACAGTACGGGACGGCGGTCTACGAGCAGTACTTC

v_call: TRBV19
clone_size: -
cdr3_length: 16
j_call: TRBJ2-2
d_call: TRBD1
cdr3_aa: CASSISDRGWTGELFF
cdr3_nt: TGTGCCAGTAGTATATCGGACAGGGGGTGGACCGGGGAGCTGTTTTTT

v_call: TRBV14
clone_size: once
cdr3_length: 12
j_call: TRBJ2-5
d_call: -
cdr3_aa: CASSHWGGTQYF
cdr3_nt: TGTGCCAGCAGCCATTGGGGTGGGACCCAGTACTTC

v_call: TRBV29-1
clone_size: -
cdr3_length: 13
j_call: TRBJ1-2
d_call: TRBD1
cdr3_aa: CSVNKGQGGGYTF
cdr3_nt: TGCAGCGTTAACAAGGGACAGGGAGGTGGCTACACCTTC

v_call: TRBV6-6
clone_size: -
cdr3_length: 15
j_call: TRBJ2-5
d_call: TRBD1
cdr3_aa: CASSRSWTGQETQYF
cdr3_nt: TGTGCCAGCAGTAGATCCTGGACAGGACAAGAGACCCAGTACTTC

v_call: TRBV29-1
clone_size: -
cdr3_length: 11
j_call: TRBJ2-5
d_call: -
cdr3_aa: CSGQTQETQYF
cdr3_nt: TGCAGCGGACAGACACAAGAGACCCAGTACTTC

v_call: TRBV7-9
clone_size: -
cdr3_length: 13
j_call: TRBJ1-1
d_call: -
cdr3_aa: CASSLSGNTEAFF
cdr3_nt: TGTGCCAGCAGCTTATCGGGGAACACTGAAGCTTTCTTT

v_call: TRBV28
clone_size: -
cdr3_length: 15
j_call: TRBJ1-2
d_call: -
cdr3_aa: CASSLRAVSPYGYTF
cdr3_nt: TGTGCCAGCAGCCTCCGGGCCGTGTCCCCCTATGGCTACACCTTC

v_call: TRBV5-1
clone_size: -
cdr3_length: 15
j_call: TRBJ1-2
d_call: TRBD1
cdr3_aa: CASSPMDRGGYGYTF
cdr3_nt: TGCGCCAGCAGCCCGATGGACAGGGGGGGCTATGGCTACACCTTC

v_call: TRBV4-1
clone_size: once
cdr3_length: 15
j_call: TRBJ2-1
d_call: -
cdr3_aa: CASSQGAETYNEQFF
cdr3_nt: TGCGCCAGCAGCCAAGGAGCAGAAACATACAATGAGCAGTTCTTC

v_call: TRBV15
clone_size: -
cdr3_length: 16
j_call: TRBJ2-1
d_call: TRBD2
cdr3_aa: CATSRVASGGYNEQFF
cdr3_nt: TGTGCCACCAGCAGAGTGGCAAGCGGGGGTTACAATGAGCAGTTCTTC

v_call: TRBV5-5
clone_size: -
cdr3_length: 15
j_call: TRBJ2-7
d_call: TRBD2
cdr3_aa: CASSVSIAGAYEQYF
cdr3_nt: TGTGCCAGCAGCGTGTCAATAGCGGGGGCCTACGAGCAGTACTTC

v_call: TRBV11-2
clone_size: -
cdr3_length: 13
j_call: TRBJ1-2
d_call: -
cdr3_aa: CASSGYLDYGYTF
cdr3_nt: TGTGCCAGCAGCGGATACTTGGACTATGGCTACACCTTC

v_call: TRBV10-1
clone_size: -
cdr3_length: 17
j_call: TRBJ2-3
d_call: TRBD2
cdr3_aa: CASSEGWGGSGTDTQYF
cdr3_nt: TGCGCCAGCAGTGAGGGTTGGGGGGGATCGGGCACAGATACGCAGTATTTT

v_call: TRBV6-6
clone_size: -
cdr3_length: 16
j_call: TRBJ2-3
d_call: -
cdr3_aa: CASKKSNGGPGDTQYF
cdr3_nt: TGTGCCAGCAAGAAATCTAACGGAGGGCCCGGGGATACGCAGTATTTT

v_call: TRBV28
clone_size: -
cdr3_length: 15
j_call: TRBJ2-3
d_call: -
cdr3_aa: CASSTGLPSPDTQYF
cdr3_nt: TGTGCCAGCAGTACGGGACTCCCCAGCCCAGATACGCAGTATTTT